This TCR beta chain was captured by sequencing in a study of T cells in Graves' hyperthyroidism and ophthalmopathy. Researchers amplified the TCR beta CDR3 regions from RNA transcripts. A first-round RT-PCR of the TCR CDR3 used the HTBI primer set. TCRdb fed the multiplex PCR reads into MiXCR, producing one record per CDR3 protein. The sample lists about 600,000 distinct CDR3 sequences, 16% occurring once. CDR3 length equals 14 residues. Germline loops: CDR1 SGHRS, CDR2 YFSETQ. The V and J ends lost 3 bases and 8 bases, in that order; junction bases with no gene match: 9. This clonotype was detected many times.

Specimen: blood. V is TRBV5-1 and J is TRBJ1-2; 8 bases are a match to TRBD1. The sequence was obtained from a woman aged 40-49 years with Graves' ophthalmopathy. CDR3 loop: CASSWGGQGRGYTF. The CDR3 coding sequence is TGCGCCAGCAGCTGGGGTGGACAGGGACGAGGCTACACCTTC.